The text below deals with one TCR beta chain. This clone was seen more than once but under ten times. Its antigen specificity is not known. Within one base of it there is no much larger clone, and no base qualities were kept. The junction carries 5 bases between V and J, which are trimmed by 2 bases and 1 base respectively. The CDR3 covers 13 residues, taking in both the cysteine and the phenylalanine. This entry keeps only the CDR3 DNA: 39 bases, framed from base 1. CDR1 and CDR2 (LNHDA, SQIVND) derive from the germline V gene (reference sequence). The Qiagen DNeasy kit was used to extract genomic DNA from unsorted PBMCs and from the negatively selected CD4+ and CD8+ fractions. TCR beta CDR3 regions were subjected to amplification by immunoSEQ multiplex PCR with primers that anneal to V and J segments. A synthetic immune receptor repertoire was used to minimize amplification bias, and any residual bias was removed computationally once sequencing was done. The published analysis was carried out like this. Custom Python scripts were used to quantify repertoire diversity as the Shannon entropy index. Unsorted, CD4+ and CD8+ repertoires were examined separately, except in combined analyses, for which CD4+ and CD8+ sequences were merged in silico. Clonal expansion was defined as a frequency increase of at least 2-fold after treatment compared with C1D1, and clones undetected at baseline were assigned a pseudocount of 0.5. Singleton clones were defined as clones with 0 or 1 copy at C1D1, and non-singleton clones were defined as clones with 2 or more copies. Clones expanded in unsorted samples were labelled as CD4+, CD8+ or unknown by matching protein sequences in sorted samples from the same patient. Wilcoxon tests were applied to paired samples to test diversity changes from C1D1 to C4D1. The clones in this table, taken by TCRdb from immuneACCESS, are in-frame only. Not every clone is retained; where verified, under half of the shortfall comes from an unresolved V gene, and the cause of the rest is unknown. V and J calls and clone size come straight from that table; D and trimming were deduced from the DNA. The sample table contains about 13,000 clones; only one count was recorded for roughly 80% of them. About 25% of the sample lies in the top ten.

Reading the label with the study, this specimen's time point is: cycle 1 day 1 (C1D1), immediately before nivolumab initiation. Relapse after autologous stem cell transplantation had occurred in all trial patients, and cohorts A, B and C were distinguished by prior brentuximab vedotin exposure. The trial cohort comprised roughly 50 patients with relapsed/refractory classical Hodgkin lymphoma whose best overall responses were complete response, partial response or progressive disease. In the multi-cohort phase II CheckMate 205 trial, trial patients received single-agent nivolumab. An independent review committee assessed best overall response using the 2007 International Working Group response criteria. Trial PBMCs were collected just before the start of nivolumab (C1D1) and during therapy at cycle 2 day 1 and cycle 4 day 1. After peripheral blood was drawn into 8 mL Vacutainer Cell Preparation Tubes, PBMCs were isolated by centrifugation and then cryopreserved.

This entry is derived from a study of PD-1 blockade in classical Hodgkin lymphoma (dated by TCRdb to 2018 to 2020). For the wider study: Nivolumab dosing was 3 mg/kg intravenously every 2 weeks, continuing until either disease progression or unacceptable toxicity. The study used CyTOF and TCR beta sequencing to define a peripheral blood immune signature of response to PD-1 blockade in classical Hodgkin lymphoma.

Findings and caveats that apply to the study as a whole: The study covered only a single clinical trial cohort, and the causes of the repertoire differences, possibly disease activity or prior therapy, were still not defined. Baseline TCR diversity was reported as lower in newly diagnosed patients than in healthy donors, and lower still in relapsed/refractory patients. Baseline diversity similar to that of newly diagnosed patients was observed in trial patients achieving complete response, whereas significantly lower diversity was observed in partial responders and progressors. CD4+ but not CD8+ TCR diversity rose significantly by C4D1 (p=0.0027 vs p=0.16), most apparent in complete responders (p=0.02). Patients starting nivolumab less than 1 year after ASCT had lower diversity and were excluded from later analyses to avoid confounding by immune reconstitution.

Sample: peripheral blood mononuclear cells (PBMCs), taken at baseline. The TCR originated in a human donor with classical Hodgkin lymphoma. The receptor chain draws on TRBV19 and TRBJ1-1; the D gene cannot be resolved reliably. The sequenced DNA is TGTGCCAGTAGTATATCAAGGAACACTGAAGCTTTCTTT. Its protein is CASSISRNTEAFF.